What follows is one T cell receptor (beta chain) and its context. The antigen is undetermined. The PCR employed 60 Vbeta primers together with 13 Jbeta primers. The method was immunoSEQ multiplex PCR; TCRdb's version includes in-frame clones alone and lacks a portion of them. The sample shows roughly 200,000 clones, around 77% of them seen only once. The record originates from a study of cytomegalovirus exposure and HLA in healthy donors. Findings and caveats of the study: Presence/absence results assume similar sequencing depth per donor, which may not hold. Some segments of the V type, notably TRBV6-2 and TRBV6-3, were excluded as indistinguishable.

Germline CDR1 KGHSH, CDR2 LQKENI. Trimming removed 6 bases from V and 4 bases from J, with 18 bases in between. The CDR3 has 15 residues. The sample taken for sequencing was PBMCs. The origin of this receptor is a man aged 30 to 45 in good health and CMV-seronegative. The chain uses TRBV18 and TRBJ2-5; D uncertain. As DNA, the CDR3 is TGTGCCAGCTCCCCCTATAGTAGTCTCCCAGAGACCCAGTACTTC. Translated, it gives CASSPYSSLPETQYF.